The source of this T cell receptor (beta chain) is a study of shared clonotypes between healthy human individuals. The run depth of the assay was deep. Assay: immunoSEQ multiplex PCR; the TCRdb copy retains only in-frame clones and omits some. The sample lists around 430,000 clones; about 85% were seen once. The CDR3 is 15 residues long. Trimming took off 0 bases at V and 2 bases at J, with 10 bases between the two ends. CDR1 is SGDLS, CDR2 YYNGEE, per germline. The sample comprised PBMCs. This sequence originates from a woman aged 40-49 years in good health. Some clones in this sample may be carry-over from other donors' samples. The gene calls are TRBV9 and TRBJ2-3; D unclear. DNA of the CDR3: TGTGCCAGCAGCGTAGTTCCCGACGCCACAGATACGCAGTATTTT. Its protein product is CASSVVPDATDTQYF.